The entry that follows covers one TCR beta chain sequence. Its matching antigen is unknown. Sequenced by immunoSEQ multiplex PCR; TCRdb stores in-frame clones only, minus some. Of fewer than 45,000 clones detected, 65% to 80% appear once; the ten largest clones hold approximately 5.3%. The time point was: week 23, last vaccination. One vaccine dose held 300 ug of mutant IDH1 20-mer peptide and came with topical imiquimod. This entry belongs to a study of a mutant IDH1 vaccine in newly diagnosed glioma. Unmatched junction bases numbered 9, after V lost 2 bases and J lost 9 bases. The germline gives CDR1 SGHDT, CDR2 YYEEEE. The CDR3 loop spans 16 amino acids.

The rearrangement joins TRBV5-6 to TRBJ2-1; 12 nucleotides align to TRBD2. The sequenced sample was PBMCs, obtained from a glioma patient whose treatment included an IDH1 peptide vaccine. This TCR was recovered from a man aged 45 to 65 with glioma. The chain's CDR3 is CASSFSGTSGYFEQFF. The CDR3 bases are TGTGCCAGCAGCTTCTCCGGGACTAGCGGGTATTTTGAGCAGTTCTTC.